A single sample is the source of the 14 T cell receptor beta chains below, sequenced in a study of T cells after posttransplantation cyclophosphamide. Cyclophosphamide on days +3 and +4 followed busulfan-fludarabine conditioning and a marrow graft. The assay was immunoSEQ multiplex PCR, and TCRdb's table has in-frame clones only and misses some. This sample comprises thousands of clones, none seen once only. The source was PBMCs, collected after allogeneic stem cell transplant with posttransplant cyclophosphamide. These receptors all stem from a young adult male patient who received an allogeneic stem cell transplant from an unrelated donor, was CMV-positive, and had acute and chronic GVHD. Some of the T cells may derive from the graft donor.

This clone was recorded at least ten times. The chain is built from TRBV9 and TRBJ2-2, with D perhaps TRBD1 (6 bases). Per the germline V gene, CDR1 is SGDLS and CDR2 is YYNGEE. V gave up 3 bases and J gave up 0 bases, with 15 bases separating them. The CDR3 loop spans 17 amino acids. DNA of the CDR3: TGTGCCAGCAGCGGCCCCCGCCAGGGGACGAACACCGGGGAGCTGTTTTTT. This sequence encodes CASSGPRQGTNTGELFF.

This clone was seen repeatedly, ten times or more. The V and J genes are TRBV6-1 and TRBJ2-7; 8 nucleotides match TRBD2. V dropped 8 bases and J dropped 1; count of bases not matched to a gene: 7. The CDR3 spans 14 residues. The V gene's germline CDR1 is MNHNS and CDR2 SASEGT. This CDR3 reads CASAREGYSYEQYF. The DNA for the CDR3 is TGTGCCAGCGCTCGGGAGGGGTATTCCTACGAGCAGTACTTC.

This clone was counted ten times or more. The CDR3 nucleotides read TGTGCCAGCAGTTCCCTCAAGCTGGGGACTACTTACACTGAAGCTTTCTTT. The encoded protein is CASSSLKLGTTYTEAFF. This chain joins TRBV27 and TRBJ1-1, with D maybe TRBD1 (5 bases). The CDR3 runs 17 residues. Trimming stripped 4 bases from V and 3 bases from J, with 21 bases between. Looked up from germline, CDR1 is MNHEY and CDR2 is SMNVEV (reference sequence).

This clone occurred a few times. The genes are TRBV11-1 and TRBJ2-2, with a tentative D call TRBD1 (5 bases). The CDR3 spans 17 residues. V lost 5 bases and J lost 4, with 20 bases in between. Germline loops: CDR1 SGHAT, CDR2 FQDESV (reference sequence). CDR3: CASSDSGRGRGTGELFF. Here the CDR3 DNA reads TGTGCCAGCAGCGATAGTGGAAGGGGCAGAGGCACCGGGGAGCTGTTTTTT.

This clone was observed at least ten times. V gene TRBV7-9 combines with J gene TRBJ1-4; no firm D call. Germline V gives CDR1 SEHNR, CDR2 FQNEAQ (reference sequence). Deletions cut 5 bases from V and 8 bases from J, with 6 bases between. This CDR3 is 11 amino acids long. The CDR3 coding sequence is TGTGCCAGCAGCCCGGGGGAAAAACTGTTTTTT. Protein: CASSPGEKLFF.

Many counts were recorded for this clone. The chain is built from TRBV5-1 and TRBJ2-1, with TRBD2 as a possible D gene (6 bases). The CDR3 length is 15 residues. The germline CDR1 and CDR2 sequences are SGHRS and YFSETQ. Trimming took 3 bases from V and 6 from J, leaving 16 bases between them. The CDR3 DNA reads TGCGCCAGCAGCTGGTGGGGGGTCGGTGCCAATGAGCAGTTCTTC. As protein: CASSWWGVGANEQFF.

In this sample, this clone is medium-sized. CDR3 DNA: TGTGCCAGCAGCCCGACAGGAAACACTGAAGCTTTCTTT. Translating it yields CASSPTGNTEAFF. The chain links TRBV5-6 to TRBJ1-1; D may be TRBD1 (6 bases). Germline V gene lookup returns CDR1 SGHDT and CDR2 YYEEEE. V shed 4 bases and J shed 2 bases, with 9 bases lying between them. This CDR3 contains 13 residues.

This clone has a count of ten or more. This chain links TRBV2 with TRBJ1-2, with 8 bases that match TRBD1. This CDR3 region has 14 residues. V lost 6 bases, J lost 5 bases, and 8 bases stayed unmatched. CDR1 is SNHLY and CDR2 is FYNNEI in the germline V gene. The CDR3 sequence is CASRESGGAYGYTF. The CDR3 bases are TGTGCCAGCAGAGAGTCAGGGGGCGCGTATGGCTACACCTTC. Full variable domain (rest looked up from reference TRBV2 and TRBJ1-2): EPEVTQTPSHQVTQMGQEVILRCVPISNHLYFYWYRQILGQKVEFLVSFYNNEISEKSEIFDDQFSVERPDGSNFTLKIRSTKLEDSAMYFCASRESGGAYGYTFGSGTRLTVV.

Many counts were recorded for this clone. The rearrangement uses TRBV30 and TRBJ2-1, with 9 bases fitting TRBD1. The CDR3 spans 15 residues. V was pared by 5 bases and J by 7 bases, with 12 bases of the junction left unmatched. Germline lookup yields CDR1 GTSNPN and CDR2 SVGIG (reference sequence). Here the CDR3 DNA reads TGTGCCTGGGACCGACAGGGGGTGTCAGGAAATGAGCAGTTCTTC. It translates to CAWDRQGVSGNEQFF.

By share, this clone ranks as medium-sized. The V and J genes are TRBV28 and TRBJ2-3; 10 positions match TRBD2. Trimming cost V 3 bases and J 2 bases; bases outside gene matches: 8. Germline CDR1 and CDR2: MDHEN and SYDVKM. This CDR3 is 17 amino acids long. CDR3 bases: TGTGCCAGCAGTTTCCCTCGTAGCGGGGGGTTCACAGATACGCAGTATTTT. Translated: CASSFPRSGGFTDTQYF.

The sample holds many counts of this clone. The chain joins TRBV27 to TRBJ1-1, with TRBD1 identical over 7 bases. The CDR3 spans 13 residues. CDR1 is MNHEY, CDR2 SMNVEV, per germline (reference sequence). Unmatched junction bases numbered 5, after V lost 5 bases and J lost 5 bases. The CDR3 coding sequence is TGTGCCAGCAGTCCCCAACAGGGGACTGAAGCTTTCTTT. Protein product: CASSPQQGTEAFF.

This clone was counted many times. The chain recombines TRBV5-5 with TRBJ2-1; 11 bases fit TRBD2. There are 16 residues in the CDR3. Germline CDR1 reads SGHKS; CDR2 reads YYEKEE (reference sequence). J gave up 9 bases and V 3 bases, and 11 bases lay outside the gene matches. CDR3 bases: TGTGCCAGCAGCTCGCAGCCCGGGACTAGCGGTACTGAGCAGTTCTTC. Residues: CASSSQPGTSGTEQFF.

This clone was seen a handful of times. The chain joins TRBV11-2 to TRBJ2-1; TRBD1 agrees at 7 bases. The CDR3 length is 18 residues. Looked up from germline, CDR1 is SGHAT and CDR2 is FQNNGV. V lost 5 bases and J lost 6; bases outside the gene matches: 19. The CDR3 loop reads CASSLTGAGTPSPNEQFF. As DNA, the CDR3 is TGTGCCAGCAGCCTCACAGGGGCCGGGACCCCGAGCCCCAATGAGCAGTTCTTC.

This clone was detected ten times or more. The gene calls are TRBV6-1 and TRBJ1-1, with D tentatively TRBD1 (5 bases). Germline CDR1 and CDR2: MNHNS and SASEGT. There are 13 residues in the CDR3. V gave up 7 bases and J gave up 4 bases, with 13 bases separating them. CDR3 protein: CASTGVRVTEAFF. The CDR3 DNA reads as TGTGCCAGCACCGGAGTCAGGGTCACTGAAGCTTTCTTT.